The TCR beta chain described here comes from a study of blood T cell repertoires in COVID-19. In the study overall: COVID-19 samples from acute and convalescent phases originated in the United States, Italy and Spain. PBMCs, B-cell-depleted T cells, or T cells were the source of the cDNA or gDNA that made up the material.

Trimming pared 4 bases from V and 4 bases from J, leaving 10 bases between. CDR3 size: 13 residues. CDR1 MNHEY and CDR2 SVGAGI come from the germline V gene. In the original analysis: Scientists estimated how many nucleated cells there were by amplifying reference gene primers. Generated by immunoSEQ multiplex PCR, the TCRdb table keeps only in-frame clones and is missing some. V and J calls and clone size come straight from that table; D and trimming were deduced from the DNA. The table lists under 400,000 clones, about 90% of them singletons. The genes are TRBV6-5 and TRBJ1-2; possibly TRBD1 for D (6 bases). Specimen: peripheral blood. The receptor was derived from a man younger than 35 with active or convalescent COVID-19. The CDR3 loop is CASSFVQGYGYTF. The CDR3 bases are TGTGCCAGCAGTTTTGTACAGGGCTATGGCTACACCTTC.